The T cell receptor (beta chain) described here comes from a study of shared clonotypes between healthy human individuals. Study-wide findings and caveats: For naive CD4 cells, approximately 5% of clonotypes were shared across a handful of donors. Estimated richness values were generally larger in naive subsets than in memory subsets.

Deep level was the assay's run setting. Authors' methods: Filtering of immunoSEQ junctional sequences could not match full-length read filtering. The assay was immunoSEQ multiplex PCR, and TCRdb's table has in-frame clones only and misses some. V and J calls and clone size are copied from that table; D and trimming were computed from the DNA. The sample lists about 2,500,000 clones, roughly 92% occurring once. V was clipped by 0 bases and J by 9 bases, with 3 bases between them. There are 12 residues in the CDR3. Germline loops: CDR1 LNHDA, CDR2 SQIVND (reference sequence). This clone was detected only a few times. Its antigen remains unknown.

The clonotype comes from a man aged 18 to 29 in good health. J is TRBJ1-6 and V is TRBV19; D gene unclear. Specimen: naive CD4+ T cells sorted from blood. Sample subset: CD45RA+ positively selected. Written as DNA, the CDR3 is TGTGCCAGTAGTATAGAGGCTTCACCCCTCCACTTT. It is translated as CASSIEASPLHF.